This T cell receptor beta chain derives from a study of pediatric ulcerative colitis. Study-level background: Seven patients showed pancolitis and two showed left-sided colitis. Study findings and constraints: Ulcerative colitis patients shared more blood-rectal clones than controls.

Concerning this clone itself: Antigen: not known.

The survey-level immunoSEQ assay was used. Sequencing depth was up to 500,000 reads per sample. Profiling relied on immunoSEQ multiplex PCR, and the TCRdb table lists in-frame clones only, not all of them. This table holds around 65,000 clones, about three quarters found once. The specimen sequenced was blood. The receptor was isolated from a boy younger than 18 with moderate ulcerative colitis.

This CDR3 is CASSKAVQRNTGELFF. CDR3 DNA sequence: TGTGCCAGCAGCAAAGCCGTACAGCGGAACACCGGGGAGCTGTTTTTT. This chain links TRBV21-1 with TRBJ2-2. TRBV21-1 is assigned pseudogene status. The CDR3 length is 16 residues.